Below, 12 T cell receptor beta chains from the same sample are listed, as sequenced in a study of CD8 T cells in ankylosing spondylitis. The study's findings and limits: Blood from ankylosing spondylitis patients appeared to carry a characteristic roughly eight-variant TCR beta motif.

TCRdb called the 5' RACE reads again in MiXCR, with one record for every CDR3 protein. The table lists roughly 490,000 distinct CDR3 sequences, over 4% of them singletons. Their antigen targets remain unknown. The sequencing input was blood, either unsorted or a sorted T cell fraction (not recorded which). The receptors were gathered from a male donor with ankylosing spondylitis.

This clonotype came up many times. The chain employs TRBV7-2 and TRBJ2-1; D remains unclear. V gave up 3 bases and J gave up 7 bases, with 7 bases separating them. Germline-derived CDR1 and CDR2 are SGHTA and FQGNSA. The CDR3 is 12 amino acids. The CDR3 region has the DNA TGTGCCAGCAGCTTCCGAAGGAATGAGCAGTTCTTC. Protein: CASSFRRNEQFF.

This clonotype has a count of ten or more. The rearrangement joins TRBV5-1 to TRBJ1-1, with D maybe TRBD1 (6 bases). Trimming took off 4 bases at V and 4 bases at J, with 14 bases between the two ends. CDR3 length: 14 amino acids. Germline V gene sequence: CDR1 SGHRS, CDR2 YFSETQ. The CDR3, as DNA: TGCGCCAGCAGCCCAGGGGTCGAGGGCACTGAAGCTTTCTTT. Residues: CASSPGVEGTEAFF. The whole variable domain, remainder taken from reference TRBV5-1 and TRBJ1-1, is KAGVTQTPRYLIKTRGQQVTLSCSPISGHRSVSWYQQTPGQGLQFLFEYFSETQRNKGNFPGRFSGRQFSNSRSEMNVSTLELGDSALYLCASSPGVEGTEAFFGQGTRLTVV.

This clonotype came up many times. The chain joins TRBV20-1 to TRBJ2-5; the D is unclear. The CDR3 runs 12 residues. Germline V CDR1 and CDR2: DFQATT, SNEGSKA (reference sequence). V was cut by 1 base and J by 2 bases, with 5 bases left in between. The CDR3 bases are TGCAGTGCTAGAGCTCGGCAAGAGACCCAGTACTTC. Amino acid sequence: CSARARQETQYF.

This clonotype was picked up a small number of times. The rearrangement uses TRBV6-2 or TRBV6-3 and TRBJ1-1, with 7 positions matching TRBD1. Germline CDR1 and CDR2: MNHEY and SVGEGT. The CDR3 length is 13 residues. The trim removed 2 bases at V and 8 bases at J, leaving 5 bases unmatched. The CDR3 DNA follows: TGTGCCAGCAGTTACGGACCAGGGGGAGAAGCTTTCTTT. This sequence encodes CASSYGPGGEAFF.

This clonotype is categorized as medium-sized. V and J are TRBV9 and TRBJ1-1, with D possibly matching TRBD1 (5 bases). Between the trimmed V and J ends, which lost 3 bases and 1 base, there was a span of 13 bases. Germline V lookup: CDR1 SGDLS, CDR2 YYNGEE. This CDR3 contains 15 residues. Written as DNA, the CDR3 is TGTGCCAGCAGCGGTAACGGGGGAAGGAACACTGAAGCTTTCTTT. Translating gives CASSGNGGRNTEAFF. The full variable domain, rest sourced from reference TRBV9 and TRBJ1-1, is DSGVTQTPKHLITATGQRVTLRCSPRSGDLSVYWYQQSLDQGLQFLIQYYNGEERAKGNILERFSAQQFPDLHSELNLSSLELGDSALYFCASSGNGGRNTEAFFGQGTRLTVV.

V gene TRBV28 combines with J gene TRBJ2-5; 7 positions match TRBD2. The CDR3 totals 15 residues. Germline values: CDR1 MDHEN, CDR2 SYDVKM. With 1 base clipped from V and 2 bases from J, the junction kept 4 bases outside the gene matches. The CDR3 sequence is CASSLFPAGQETQYF. The CDR3 DNA follows: TGTGCCAGCAGTTTATTCCCAGCGGGACAAGAGACCCAGTACTTC. Looking up the rest from reference TRBV28 and TRBJ2-5 gives the full variable domain: DVKVTQSSRYLVKRTGEKVFLECVQDMDHENMFWYRQDPGLGLRLIYFSYDVKMKEKGDIPEGYSVSREKKERFSLILESASTNQTSMYLCASSLFPAGQETQYFGPGTRLLVL.

This clonotype showed up many times. This chain links TRBV5-6 with TRBJ2-1, with 7 positions matching TRBD1. Germline trimming cut 5 bases from V and 0 bases from J; bases unmatched to any gene: 8. The CDR3 extends over 16 amino acids. Germline-derived CDR1 and CDR2 are SGHDT and YYEEEE. Written as DNA, the CDR3 is TGTGCCAGCAGTCTACAGGGGACGAGCTCCTACAATGAGCAGTTCTTC. This sequence encodes CASSLQGTSSYNEQFF.

This clonotype was counted at least ten times. The genes are TRBV2 and TRBJ1-6; 8 bases map to TRBD1. The V segment lost 6 bases and the J segment 6 bases; nucleotides outside the gene matches: 7. This CDR3 is built from 15 residues. Germline CDR1 is SNHLY and CDR2 is FYNNEI. The CDR3 loop reads CASSRDRSFNSPLHF. The CDR3 coding sequence is TGTGCCAGCAGCCGGGACAGGAGCTTTAATTCACCCCTCCACTTT.

This clonotype was counted many times. The rearrangement joins TRBV5-1 to TRBJ2-1; TRBD2 aligns across 8 bases. V lost 2 bases to trimming and J lost 6 bases; unmatched junction nucleotides: 7. There are 15 residues in the CDR3. The germline CDR1 and CDR2 sequences are SGHRS and YFSETQ. CDR3: CASSFMPGGVNEQFF. The CDR3 DNA reads TGCGCCAGCAGCTTTATGCCGGGAGGGGTCAATGAGCAGTTCTTC.

The chain is built from TRBV4-3 and TRBJ2-7; tentative D call: TRBD2 (5 bases). CDR1 LGHNA and CDR2 YSLEER come from the germline V gene. CDR3 length: 15 amino acids. V shed 0 bases and J shed 4 bases, with 13 bases lying between them. The CDR3 sequence: CASSQDAGRLYEQYF. CDR3 nucleotides: TGCGCCAGCAGCCAAGATGCGGGCAGGCTTTACGAGCAGTACTTC.

This clonotype was seen repeatedly, ten times or more. The V gene is TRBV4-2, the J gene TRBJ2-1, with D possibly matching TRBD1 (6 bases). Trimming pared 1 base from V and 3 bases from J, leaving 13 bases between. The length of the CDR3 is 16 residues. CDR1 and CDR2 (germline): LGHNA, YNFKEQ. CDR3 in amino acids: CASSQAPSTGYNEQFF. In nucleotides, the CDR3 is TGTGCCAGCAGCCAAGCCCCCTCGACAGGCTACAATGAGCAGTTCTTC.

This clonotype occurred many times. The chain uses TRBV7-2 and TRBJ1-6; D remains ambiguous. The V gene lost 5 bases and the J gene lost 7 bases, with 6 bases spanning the gap. There are 12 residues in the CDR3. CDR1 is SGHTA and CDR2 is FQGNSA in the germline V gene. In DNA form, the CDR3 reads TGTGCCAGCAGCCACTCAAATTCACCCCTCCACTTT. It encodes CASSHSNSPLHF. The whole variable domain, filled in from reference TRBV7-2 and TRBJ1-6, reads GAGVSQSPSNKVTEKGKDVELRCDPISGHTALYWYRQSLGQGLEFLIYFQGNSAPDKSGLPSDRFSAERTGGSVSTLTIQRTQQEDSAVYLCASSHSNSPLHFGNGTRLTVT.